Presented here are 22 T cell receptor beta chains from one specimen sequenced in a study of T cell responses to AZD1222 COVID-19 vaccine. Only in-frame clones appear in the TCRdb table, and some are missing; sequencing was by immunoSEQ multiplex PCR. The profile shows about 97,000 clones, about 88% of them singletons. The specimen was peripheral blood, collected on day 0 of AZD1222 vaccination. All receptors derive from an adult in good health.

The genes are TRBV5-1 and TRBJ2-7; 9 nucleotides align to TRBD1. This CDR3 has 14 amino acids. The V gene end was trimmed by 4 bases and the J gene end by 6 bases; junction bases not matched to a gene: 8. Germline values: CDR1 SGHRS, CDR2 YFSETQ. CDR3 sequence: CASSHTATGGEQYF. Written as DNA, the CDR3 is TGCGCCAGCAGCCATACGGCGACAGGGGGCGAGCAGTACTTC.

This chain joins TRBV30 and TRBJ2-3; TRBD2 matches at 12 bases. The CDR3 contains 15 residues. CDR1 GTSNPN and CDR2 SVGIG come from the germline V gene (reference sequence). J lost 4 bases, V lost 3 bases, and 5 bases had no gene match. CDR3 sequence: CAWRELAGGPDTQYF. The CDR3 DNA reads TGTGCCTGGAGAGAGCTAGCGGGGGGGCCAGATACGCAGTATTTT.

V is TRBV6-5 and J is TRBJ2-2, with TRBD1 matching over 8 bases. Germline V CDR1 and CDR2: MNHEY, SVGAGI. The CDR3 covers 16 residues. J gave up 1 base and V 4 bases, and 5 bases lay outside the gene matches. The CDR3 nucleotides are TGTGCCAGCAGTTTATGGACAGGGCGGAACACCGGGGAGCTGTTTTTT. Protein product: CASSLWTGRNTGELFF.

V and J are TRBV4-2 and TRBJ2-1; D ambiguous. Trimming stripped 6 bases from V and 3 bases from J, with 15 bases between. CDR3 size: 15 residues. Germline lookup yields CDR1 LGHNA and CDR2 YNFKEQ. CDR3 loop: CASREAHSSYNEQFF. As DNA, the CDR3 is TGTGCCAGCAGAGAAGCTCACTCGAGCTACAATGAGCAGTTCTTC.

About this clone itself: One end of the junction varies from germline; a read error may be responsible. This sequence joins TRBV18 and TRBJ2-5, with 9 positions matching TRBD2. CDR3 size: 13 residues. CDR1 is KGHSH and CDR2 is LQKENI in the germline V gene. The CDR3 DNA reads as TGTGCCAGCTCACCAGTGCTAGCGGGGCAAGTGAACTTC. Protein sequence: CASSPVLAGQVNF.

This chain connects TRBV29-1 to TRBJ1-2; 8 nucleotides line up with TRBD1. Trimming at V came to 1 base and at J to 7 bases, leaving 5 bases not matched to a gene. Germline CDR1 is SQVTM and CDR2 is ANQGSEA. The CDR3 covers 13 residues. CDR3 protein: CSVEGGQGGGYTF. The CDR3 bases are TGCAGCGTTGAAGGAGGACAGGGCGGTGGCTACACCTTC.

The chain is built from TRBV30 and TRBJ2-2; 8 bases are a match to TRBD2. Trimming took 3 bases from V and 4 from J; bases not matched to a gene: 4. This CDR3 is 14 amino acids long. Germline lookup yields CDR1 GTSNPN and CDR2 SVGIG (reference sequence). CDR3 residues: CAWRFLAGTGELFF. CDR3 in DNA: TGTGCCTGGAGGTTCCTAGCGGGCACCGGGGAGCTGTTTTTT. The full variable domain, in which reference TRBV30 and TRBJ2-2 provide the parts outside the CDR3, is SQTIHQWPATLVQPVGSPLSLECTVEGTSNPNLYWYRQAAGRGLQLLFYSVGIGQISSEVPQNLSASRPQDRQFILSSKKLLLSDSGFYLCAWRFLAGTGELFFGEGSRLTVL.

The CDR3 DNA is TGTGCCAGCAGCCTTCAGGACAGGGTCTACGAGCAGTACTTC. This encodes CASSLQDRVYEQYF. This chain connects TRBV6-5 to TRBJ2-7; 8 nucleotides line up with TRBD1. Germline CDR1 reads MNHEY; CDR2 reads SVGAGI. Trimming cost V 6 bases and J 3 bases; bases outside gene matches: 7. This CDR3 contains 14 residues.

Only a few counts were recorded for this clone. The sample carries other DNA sequences with the same CDR3. The chain recombines TRBV19 with TRBJ1-2; a possible D gene is TRBD1 (5 bases). Per the germline V gene, CDR1 is LNHDA and CDR2 is SQIVND (reference sequence). This CDR3 comprises 14 residues. Deletions cut 0 bases from V and 8 bases from J, with 13 bases between. The CDR3 nucleotides are TGTGCCAGTAGTATAGATCGGCAGGGAGGAGGCTACACCTTC. The encoded protein is CASSIDRQGGGYTF.

This CDR3 reads CASSYSTGQGNSPLHF. In DNA, the CDR3 is TGTGCCAGCAGTTACTCGACGGGACAGGGGAATTCACCCCTCCACTTT. V and J are TRBV6-5 and TRBJ1-6, with 10 bases fitting TRBD1. CDR1 MNHEY and CDR2 SVGAGI come from the germline V gene. With V trimmed by 0 bases and J by 7 bases, 3 bases remained unmatched. This CDR3 has 16 amino acids.

J is TRBJ1-1 and V is TRBV5-1; the D is unclear. This CDR3 is built from 13 residues. From germline, CDR1 is SGHRS and CDR2 YFSETQ. The V end lost 1 base, the J end lost 4 bases, and 8 bases lay between the germline ends. In DNA, the CDR3 is TGCGCCAGCAGCTTGCTGCTGGGCACTGAAGCTTTCTTT. As protein: CASSLLLGTEAFF.

The V call is TRBV7-2, the J call TRBJ1-1; 7 nucleotides align to TRBD1. V lost 3 bases, J lost 5 bases, and 3 bases stayed unmatched. Germline CDR1 and CDR2: SGHTA and FQGNSA. The length of the CDR3 is 13 residues. CDR3 loop: CASSLARGTEAFF. The CDR3 DNA sequence: TGTGCCAGCAGCTTGGCCAGGGGGACTGAAGCTTTCTTT.

The chain links TRBV6-2 or TRBV6-3 to TRBJ1-1, with 8 bases fitting TRBD1. Trimming cost V 5 bases and J 6 bases; bases outside gene matches: 14. The CDR3 is made up of 16 amino acids. The germline CDR1 and CDR2 sequences are MNHEY and SVGEGT. CDR3 sequence: CASSPPGAGGLAEAFF. The CDR3 DNA follows: TGTGCCAGCAGTCCCCCGGGGGCAGGGGGCTTGGCTGAAGCTTTCTTT.

As DNA, the CDR3 is TGTGCCAGCAGTTACCTCGGGACAGGGAATGGCTACACCTTC. Encoded protein: CASSYLGTGNGYTF. This chain joins TRBV6-2 or TRBV6-3 and TRBJ1-2; TRBD1 matches at 9 bases. The CDR3 length is 14 residues. After removal of 2 bases from V and 6 bases from J, the junction contained 4 bases not matched to a gene. In germline, CDR1 is MNHEY, CDR2 SVGEGT.

The chain couples TRBV20-1 to TRBJ1-1, with 8 bases identical to TRBD1. The germline V gene encodes CDR1 DFQATT and CDR2 SNEGSKA (reference sequence). Unmatched junction bases numbered 13, after V lost 3 bases and J lost 4 bases. The CDR3 sequence is 16 residues long. Written as DNA, the CDR3 is TGCAGTGCTAGTGATTTTCGGCAGGGGGCGGGCACTGAAGCTTTCTTT. As protein: CSASDFRQGAGTEAFF.

The rearrangement joins TRBV7-2 to TRBJ2-2; no reliable D call. The CDR3 consists of 13 residues. The ends were cut back, 8 bases at V and 4 bases at J, with 11 bases in the middle. Germline lookup yields CDR1 SGHTA and CDR2 FQGNSA. Here the CDR3 reads CASSPEPTGELFF. DNA of the CDR3: TGTGCCAGCTCCCCGGAGCCCACCGGGGAGCTGTTTTTT.

The chain employs TRBV7-9 and TRBJ1-4, with a possible D match to TRBD1 (6 bases). Trimming left V 0 bases short and J 8 bases short, with 13 bases between. The length of the CDR3 is 15 residues. Germline V gene lookup returns CDR1 SEHNR and CDR2 FQNEAQ (reference sequence). The CDR3 region is CASSLAGTPGEKLFF. In DNA form, the CDR3 reads TGTGCCAGCAGCTTAGCCGGGACACCAGGAGAAAAACTGTTTTTT.

Written as DNA, the CDR3 is TGTGCCTGGAGTGCCGGGACAAATAATTCACCCCTCCACTTT. Its translation is CAWSAGTNNSPLHF. The chain links TRBV30 to TRBJ1-6; D may be TRBD1 (6 bases). V gave up 1 base and J gave up 5 bases, with 9 bases separating them. CDR3 size: 14 residues. The germline V gene has CDR1 GTSNPN and CDR2 SVGIG (reference sequence).

This clone was counted a few times. This sequence joins TRBV2 and TRBJ2-7, with TRBD2 as a possible D gene (6 bases). The CDR3 is 14 amino acids. Germline V gene data show CDR1 as SNHLY and CDR2 as FYNNEI. The germline V and J ends were trimmed by 3 bases and 0 bases, with 9 bases remaining between them. The CDR3, as DNA: TGTGCCAGCAGTGACCGGGGGAGCTCCTACGAGCAGTACTTC. Translating gives CASSDRGSSYEQYF.

This chain uses TRBV28 with TRBJ1-4; D is undetermined. V lost 4 bases, J lost 6 bases, and 18 bases lay in between. Looked up from germline, CDR1 is MDHEN and CDR2 is SYDVKM. The CDR3 contains 16 residues. CDR3 sequence reads: CASSSPFAASYEKLFF. CDR3 DNA: TGTGCCAGCAGTTCCCCCTTTGCCGCGTCTTATGAAAAACTGTTTTTT. Variable domain in full (rest from reference TRBV28 and TRBJ1-4): DVKVTQSSRYLVKRTGEKVFLECVQDMDHENMFWYRQDPGLGLRLIYFSYDVKMKEKGDIPEGYSVSREKKERFSLILESASTNQTSMYLCASSSPFAASYEKLFFGSGTQLSVL.

V is TRBV7-9 and J is TRBJ1-2; D gene uncertain. The V end lost 4 bases, the J end lost 5 bases, and 14 bases lay between the germline ends. The CDR3 length is 14 residues. CDR1 and CDR2 (germline): SEHNR, FQNEAQ (reference sequence). The DNA for the CDR3 is TGTGCCAGCAGCTCCTACCCGCGGTTTTATGGCTACACCTTC. Translating it yields CASSSYPRFYGYTF.

This clone turned up a few times. The chain joins TRBV28 to TRBJ2-3; D is unresolved. The CDR3 runs 12 residues. V was pared by 11 bases and J by 0 bases, with 9 bases between. The germline V gene has CDR1 MDHEN and CDR2 SYDVKM. The chain's CDR3 is CAATSSTDTQYF. DNA for the CDR3: TGTGCCGCTACCAGTAGCACAGATACGCAGTATTTT.